This is a list of T cell receptor beta chains from one sample in a study of blood T cell repertoires in COVID-19. Only in-frame clones appear in the TCRdb table, and some are missing; sequencing was by immunoSEQ multiplex PCR. The sample includes 250,000 to 300,000 clones, about 87% of them seen just once. Material for sequencing was peripheral blood. These receptors were taken from a woman aged 70-85 years with COVID-19, enrolled during active disease. Both conserved end residues are part of each CDR3. Fields, in order: CDR3 DNA, CDR3 protein, D gene, J gene, clone size, CDR3 length, V gene. The D gene is left open where the match is weak. Only part of the rows carry a size: once, few, many, or a class if the clone is expanded.

DNA: TGCGCCAGCAGCTTGGGGACAGGGTATCTTAGCCCCCAGTACTTC
CDR3: CASSLGTGYLSPQYF
D: TRBD1
J: TRBJ2-5
size: NA
length: 15
V: TRBV5-1

DNA: TGTGCCAGCAGCTCAGAAGTGTCGAAGGGGTACGAGCAGTACTTC
CDR3: CASSSEVSKGYEQYF
D: NA
J: TRBJ2-7
size: NA
length: 15
V: TRBV6-5

DNA: TGTGCCAGCAGGCGCGAAGATTATAGCAATCAGCCCCAGCATTTT
CDR3: CASRREDYSNQPQHF
D: NA
J: TRBJ1-5
size: few
length: 15
V: TRBV6-5

DNA: TGCGCCAGCAGAGAAGACGTCCAGGGGAGAGGAAACACCATATATTTT
CDR3: CASREDVQGRGNTIYF
D: NA
J: TRBJ1-3
size: NA
length: 16
V: TRBV4-3

DNA: TGTGCCTGGAGTTGGGACGGGAGGGCCTACGAGCAGTACTTC
CDR3: CAWSWDGRAYEQYF
D: TRBD2
J: TRBJ2-7
size: NA
length: 14
V: TRBV30

DNA: TGCGCCAGCAGTGACAAGGCAGGGTTGGGCGGAAACACCATATATTTT
CDR3: CASSDKAGLGGNTIYF
D: NA
J: TRBJ1-3
size: once
length: 16
V: TRBV10-1

DNA: TGTGCCAGCAGCTTAGAAACACAGGGTATTCAGTACTTC
CDR3: CASSLETQGIQYF
D: NA
J: TRBJ2-4
size: NA
length: 13
V: TRBV11-3

DNA: TGTGCCAGCAGTTACGCTAGTAGATACGAGCAGTACTTC
CDR3: CASSYASRYEQYF
D: NA
J: TRBJ2-7
size: NA
length: 13
V: TRBV6-5

DNA: TGTGCCAGCAGTCCCCAGGAGGGCTATGGCTACACCTTC
CDR3: CASSPQEGYGYTF
D: NA
J: TRBJ1-2
size: NA
length: 13
V: TRBV12-3/TRBV12-4

DNA: TGCGCCAGCAGCCAAGGGGCTAGCGGGAGGGAGACCCAGTACTTC
CDR3: CASSQGASGRETQYF
D: TRBD2
J: TRBJ2-5
size: NA
length: 15
V: TRBV4-3

DNA: TGTGCCAGCAGCTTAAGTAGTCAGACAGAGAACACCGGGGAGCTGTTTTTT
CDR3: CASSLSSQTENTGELFF
D: NA
J: TRBJ2-2
size: NA
length: 17
V: TRBV7-3

DNA: TGTGCCAGCAGCTTAGTGAGCAGGGTTGGCCAGTTCTTC
CDR3: CASSLVSRVGQFF
D: NA
J: TRBJ2-1
size: NA
length: 13
V: TRBV13

DNA: TGTGCCAGCTCACCACCAAATCCCGGGACAGGTTTACAGACCCAGTACTTC
CDR3: CASSPPNPGTGLQTQYF
D: TRBD1
J: TRBJ2-5
size: NA
length: 17
V: TRBV18

DNA: TGTGCCATCAGCTCAATACAGGGGGGTGACGGCTACACCTTC
CDR3: CAISSIQGGDGYTF
D: TRBD1
J: TRBJ1-2
size: once
length: 14
V: TRBV10-3

DNA: TGTGCCAGCAGTCGGACAGGAGGAAACACCATATATTTT
CDR3: CASSRTGGNTIYF
D: TRBD1
J: TRBJ1-3
size: NA
length: 13
V: TRBV12-3/TRBV12-4

DNA: TGCAGCGTGAGAAGGGGACAGTTTGCTGAAGCTTTCTTT
CDR3: CSVRRGQFAEAFF
D: TRBD1
J: TRBJ1-1
size: few
length: 13
V: TRBV29-1

DNA: TGTGCCAGTAGTATGGCTTTCAATCAGCCCCAGCATTTT
CDR3: CASSMAFNQPQHF
D: NA
J: TRBJ1-5
size: NA
length: 13
V: TRBV19

DNA: TGTGCTAGTGGTTCCGACAGCAACACTAATTCACCCCTCCACTTT
CDR3: CASGSDSNTNSPLHF
D: NA
J: TRBJ1-6
size: once
length: 15
V: TRBV12-5

DNA: TGTGCCAGCAGCTCCGGACTAGCGTCAGAGACCCAGTACTTC
CDR3: CASSSGLASETQYF
D: TRBD2
J: TRBJ2-5
size: NA
length: 14
V: TRBV5-6

DNA: TGTGCCAGCAGTGACGCCCTGGCCTCTGGAAACACCATATATTTT
CDR3: CASSDALASGNTIYF
D: NA
J: TRBJ1-3
size: NA
length: 15
V: TRBV2

DNA: TGTGCCAGCAGTACTTTACAGGCCTACTCCTACGAGCAGTACTTC
CDR3: CASSTLQAYSYEQYF
D: NA
J: TRBJ2-7
size: NA
length: 15
V: TRBV27

DNA: TGTGCCAGCAAAGCGGGGCTGTTTTTT
CDR3: CASKAGLFF
D: NA
J: TRBJ2-2
size: NA
length: 9
V: TRBV6-4

DNA: TGTGCCACCAGCAGAGGACTAGCGGGATCCTACAATGAGCAGTTCTTC
CDR3: CATSRGLAGSYNEQFF
D: TRBD2
J: TRBJ2-1
size: NA
length: 16
V: TRBV15

DNA: TGCGCCAGCAGCCGGGGACAGACTGGGAGTTCACCCCTCCACTTT
CDR3: CASSRGQTGSSPLHF
D: TRBD1
J: TRBJ1-6
size: NA
length: 15
V: TRBV4-1

DNA: TGTGCCAGCAGCTTAGGAGGCAGGGCCACCCTCTACGAGCAGTACTTC
CDR3: CASSLGGRATLYEQYF
D: NA
J: TRBJ2-7
size: NA
length: 16
V: TRBV7-2

DNA: TGCGCCAGCAGCAGAACCCTAGCGGGAGAGGGCAATAATGAGCAGTTCTTC
CDR3: CASSRTLAGEGNNEQFF
D: TRBD2
J: TRBJ2-1
size: NA
length: 17
V: TRBV5-1

DNA: TGTGCCAGCAGTTCATGGCCCCTTATCACCGGGGAGCTGTTTTTT
CDR3: CASSSWPLITGELFF
D: NA
J: TRBJ2-2
size: few
length: 15
V: TRBV27

DNA: TGTGCTAGTGCCACCACAGGCTTTACGCAGTACTTC
CDR3: CASATTGFTQYF
D: NA
J: TRBJ2-7
size: NA
length: 12
V: TRBV12-5

DNA: TGTGCCAGCAGTTTATCGCCCGGGACATATCAGCCCCAGCATTTT
CDR3: CASSLSPGTYQPQHF
D: NA
J: TRBJ1-5
size: NA
length: 15
V: TRBV28

DNA: TGTGCCAGCAGTCCCGGGGGGGAACAACAGCCCCAGCATTTT
CDR3: CASSPGGEQQPQHF
D: NA
J: TRBJ1-5
size: few
length: 14
V: TRBV7-9

DNA: TGCGCCAGCAGCTCGCAGGGGGCTAGTTATGAGACCCAGTACTTC
CDR3: CASSSQGASYETQYF
D: TRBD1
J: TRBJ2-5
size: NA
length: 15
V: TRBV5-1

DNA: TGTGCCAGCAGCGACCCCGGGACTCTGTACAATGAGCAGTTCTTC
CDR3: CASSDPGTLYNEQFF
D: NA
J: TRBJ2-1
size: NA
length: 15
V: TRBV9

DNA: TGCGCCAGCACCTGGACCGGGACTAGCGGCTCGGAGACCCAGTACTTC
CDR3: CASTWTGTSGSETQYF
D: TRBD2
J: TRBJ2-5
size: NA
length: 16
V: TRBV5-1

DNA: TGTGCCAGCAGTTGGGCGACAGGGGCCGCACTAGCGGGAGCTAAAGGCTCCTACGAGCAGTACTTC
CDR3: CASSWATGAALAGAKGSYEQYF
D: TRBD2
J: TRBJ2-7
size: NA
length: 22
V: TRBV28

DNA: TGTGCCAGCAGCCTTCGGACTAGCGGATACGGAGATACGCAGTATTTT
CDR3: CASSLRTSGYGDTQYF
D: TRBD2
J: TRBJ2-3
size: NA
length: 16
V: TRBV3-1/TRBV3-2

DNA: TGTGCCAGTAGAACCCAGTTCGGGAGTGGAGATACGCAGTATTTT
CDR3: CASRTQFGSGDTQYF
D: NA
J: TRBJ2-3
size: NA
length: 15
V: TRBV19

DNA: TGTGCCAGCAGTTACGCGAGGGAATCGGGTCAGCCCCAGCATTTT
CDR3: CASSYARESGQPQHF
D: NA
J: TRBJ1-5
size: once
length: 15
V: TRBV6-5

DNA: TGCGCCAGCAGCTTGCCGGGACAGGGGTTCCACGAGCAGTACTTC
CDR3: CASSLPGQGFHEQYF
D: TRBD1
J: TRBJ2-7
size: NA
length: 15
V: TRBV5-1

DNA: TGTGCCAGCAGCCAAGGGTTCGGGCTAGCGCAGTACTTC
CDR3: CASSQGFGLAQYF
D: NA
J: TRBJ2-7
size: few
length: 13
V: TRBV3-1/TRBV3-2

DNA: TGTGCCAGCAGTTTCACCGGGACAGGCGAGCGGGACGGCGAGCAGTACTTC
CDR3: CASSFTGTGERDGEQYF
D: NA
J: TRBJ2-7
size: NA
length: 17
V: TRBV6-7

DNA: TGTGCCAGCAGCCCCAGATACCAAGAGACCCAGTACTTC
CDR3: CASSPRYQETQYF
D: NA
J: TRBJ2-5
size: once
length: 13
V: TRBV11-2

DNA: TGTGCCAGCAGCTCCTGGGACAGGGCCCTTGAAGCTTTCTTT
CDR3: CASSSWDRALEAFF
D: TRBD1
J: TRBJ1-1
size: few
length: 14
V: TRBV11-2

DNA: TGTGCCAGCAGTGACCAAAACCAGGGGACCTTCGAGCAGTACTTC
CDR3: CASSDQNQGTFEQYF
D: NA
J: TRBJ2-7
size: NA
length: 15
V: TRBV2